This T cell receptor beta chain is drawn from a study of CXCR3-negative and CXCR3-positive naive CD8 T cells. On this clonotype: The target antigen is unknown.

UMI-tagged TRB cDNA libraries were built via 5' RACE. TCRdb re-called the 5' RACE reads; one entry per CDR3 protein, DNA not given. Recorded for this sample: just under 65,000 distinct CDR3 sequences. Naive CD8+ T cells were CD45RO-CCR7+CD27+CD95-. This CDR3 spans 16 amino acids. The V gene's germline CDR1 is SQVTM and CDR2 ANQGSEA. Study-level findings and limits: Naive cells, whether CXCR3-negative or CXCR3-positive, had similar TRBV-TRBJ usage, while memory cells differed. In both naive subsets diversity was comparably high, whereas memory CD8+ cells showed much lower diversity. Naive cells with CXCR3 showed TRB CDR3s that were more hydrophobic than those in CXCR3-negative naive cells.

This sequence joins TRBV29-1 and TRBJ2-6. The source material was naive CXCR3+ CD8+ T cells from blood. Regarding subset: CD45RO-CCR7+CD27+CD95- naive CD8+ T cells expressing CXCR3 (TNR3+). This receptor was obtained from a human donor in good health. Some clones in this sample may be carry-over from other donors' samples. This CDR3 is CSVVGLGPTGANVLTF.